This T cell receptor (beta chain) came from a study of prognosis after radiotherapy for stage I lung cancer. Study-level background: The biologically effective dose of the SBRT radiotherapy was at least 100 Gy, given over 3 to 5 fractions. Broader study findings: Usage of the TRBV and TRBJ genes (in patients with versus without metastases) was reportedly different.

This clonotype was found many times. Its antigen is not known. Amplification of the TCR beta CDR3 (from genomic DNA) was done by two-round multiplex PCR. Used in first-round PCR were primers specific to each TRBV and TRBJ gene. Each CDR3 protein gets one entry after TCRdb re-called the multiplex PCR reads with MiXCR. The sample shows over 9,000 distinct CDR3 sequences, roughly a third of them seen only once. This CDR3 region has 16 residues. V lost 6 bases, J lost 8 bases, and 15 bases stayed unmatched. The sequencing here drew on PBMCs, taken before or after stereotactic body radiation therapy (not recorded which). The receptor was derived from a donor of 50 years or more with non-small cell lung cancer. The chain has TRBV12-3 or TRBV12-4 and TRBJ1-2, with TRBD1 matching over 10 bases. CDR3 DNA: TGTGCCAGCAGCTCCAGCGGACAGGGGGTTGTTGGAGGCTACACCTTC. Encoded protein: CASSSSGQGVVGGYTF.